Following are 13 T cell receptor beta chains from one sample sequenced in a study of post-analysis software for immune sequencing data. General study points: Five TRBV segments (TRBV5-6, TRBV5-1 and TRBV20-1 among them) occurred more frequently in patients than in controls.

The antigens of these receptors remain unknown. The TCR beta cDNA libraries contained unique molecular identifiers. TCRdb re-derived calls from the PCR reads in MiXCR, one entry per CDR3 protein. The data show about 800,000 distinct CDR3 sequences, approximately 30% seen once. Sample: blood. The receptors stem from a girl between 5 and 17 years old with multiple sclerosis.

The V and J genes are TRBV28 and TRBJ2-1, with TRBD2 matching over 8 bases. The J segment lost 0 bases and the V segment lost 0 bases, leaving 1 base of the junction unmatched. This CDR3 comprises 16 residues. Germline V gene lookup returns CDR1 MDHEN and CDR2 SYDVKM. The CDR3 loop is CASSLWSGSSYNEQFF. The CDR3 DNA sequence: TGTGCCAGCAGTTTATGGAGCGGGAGCTCCTACAATGAGCAGTTCTTC.

In its sample, this clonotype was seen a few times. V and J are TRBV12-3 or TRBV12-4 and TRBJ2-1; D is tentatively TRBD1 or TRBD2 (5 bases each). With 6 bases removed from V and 4 bases from J, the gap between germline ends came to 19 bases. The CDR3 runs 16 residues. The CDR3 here is CASRPDPGTAYNEQFF. The DNA of the CDR3 is TGTGCCAGCAGGCCCGATCCGGGGACGGCGTACAATGAGCAGTTCTTC.

The rearrangement uses TRBV29-1 and TRBJ2-1; D is ambiguous. The length of the CDR3 is 13 residues. Germline V gene sequence: CDR1 SQVTM, CDR2 ANQGSEA. Trimming took off 4 bases at V and 9 bases at J, with 16 bases between the two ends. CDR3 sequence reads: CSVGAGWPGEQFF. CDR3 coding DNA: TGCAGCGTTGGGGCCGGATGGCCCGGTGAGCAGTTCTTC.

This chain joins TRBV20-1 and TRBJ1-5; a possible D gene is TRBD1 (5 bases). The CDR3 loop spans 13 amino acids. V was trimmed by 0 bases and J by 5 bases, leaving 8 bases between them. From germline, CDR1 is DFQATT and CDR2 SNEGSKA (reference sequence). CDR3 bases: TGCAGTGCTAGAGATGGGGGGTATCAGCCCCAGCATTTT. As protein: CSARDGGYQPQHF.

This clonotype was recorded a few times. In nucleotides, the CDR3 is TGTGCCAGCACGGCGAATGAAAGGGTGGCCCATTCACCCCTCCACTTT. Its protein is CASTANERVAHSPLHF. V usage is TRBV5-5 and J usage is TRBJ1-6, with D uncertain. V was pared by 6 bases and J by 8 bases, with 21 bases between. CDR1 is SGHKS and CDR2 is YYEKEE in the germline V gene (reference sequence). This CDR3 contains 16 residues.

The chain employs TRBV25-1 and TRBJ1-2; 9 bases agree with TRBD1. Trimming took 4 bases from V and 1 from J; bases not matched to a gene: 4. The CDR3 is made up of 15 amino acids. Germline CDR1 and CDR2: MGHDK and SYGVNS. DNA for the CDR3: TGTGCCAGCAGTGCCCGGACAGGGGATAACTATGGCTACACCTTC. Translation: CASSARTGDNYGYTF.

This clonotype was seen a handful of times. The V gene is TRBV9, the J gene TRBJ2-1; the match to TRBD2 covers 10 bases. The CDR3 spans 16 residues. Looked up from germline, CDR1 is SGDLS and CDR2 is YYNGEE. V gave up 0 bases and J gave up 3 bases; unmatched junction bases: 3. DNA for the CDR3: TGTGCCAGCAGCGTAGAAGCGGGAGGGTACTACAATGAGCAGTTCTTC. Its protein product is CASSVEAGGYYNEQFF.

The V call is TRBV5-6, the J call TRBJ1-2, with D perhaps TRBD1 (6 bases). Deletions cut 1 base from V and 5 bases from J, with 15 bases between. The CDR3 has 15 residues. Germline CDR1 and CDR2: SGHDT and YYEEEE. CDR3 protein: CASSLKQGLRYGYTF. The CDR3 DNA reads TGTGCCAGCAGCTTGAAACAGGGCCTCCGGTATGGCTACACCTTC.

The V gene is TRBV7-2, the J gene TRBJ2-7; D uncertain. Trimming took 5 bases from V and 9 from J, leaving 14 bases between them. The CDR3 contains 12 residues. Per germline, CDR1 SGHTA and CDR2 FQGNSA. In nucleotides, the CDR3 is TGTGCCAGCAGCCCTGATAATGTGGGGCAGTACTTC. It codes for CASSPDNVGQYF.

This clonotype was recorded a few times. The rearrangement uses TRBV12-3 or TRBV12-4 and TRBJ2-5; the D is unclear. V was trimmed by 2 bases and J by 1 base, leaving 11 bases between them. The CDR3 length is 15 residues. The CDR3 sequence: CASSLRSGGQETQYF. Here the CDR3 DNA reads TGTGCCAGCAGTTTAAGGTCAGGCGGCCAAGAGACCCAGTACTTC.

The chain couples TRBV7-2 to TRBJ2-7; 12 bases are a match to TRBD2. The J call may not be correct, given that the DNA end is closer to TRBJ2-4. The CDR3 runs to 18 residues. From germline, CDR1 is SGHTA and CDR2 FQGNSA. CDR3 loop: CASSRIATSGGRVNIQYF. For the CDR3, the DNA is TGTGCCAGCAGCAGAATTGCGACTAGCGGGGGCCGGGTGAACATTCAGTACTTC.

This chain uses TRBV28 with TRBJ2-1, with D hard to call. V lost 5 bases, J lost 2 bases, and 10 bases lay in between. The germline V gene encodes CDR1 MDHEN and CDR2 SYDVKM. The CDR3 consists of 14 residues. CDR3 bases: TGTGCCAGCAGTAAGCAGACGCCCTACAATGAGCAGTTCTTC. Its protein is CASSKQTPYNEQFF. The complete variable domain, with remaining parts taken from reference TRBV28 and TRBJ2-1, reads DVKVTQSSRYLVKRTGEKVFLECVQDMDHENMFWYRQDPGLGLRLIYFSYDVKMKEKGDIPEGYSVSREKKERFSLILESASTNQTSMYLCASSKQTPYNEQFFGPGTRLTVL.

This chain links TRBV7-2 with TRBJ2-5; 10 positions agree with TRBD2. V lost 0 bases to trimming and J lost 1 base; unmatched junction nucleotides: 2. The CDR3 totals 16 residues. CDR1 SGHTA and CDR2 FQGNSA come from the germline V gene. CDR3 loop: CASSLASGGFQETQYF. The CDR3 DNA sequence: TGTGCCAGCAGCTTAGCTAGCGGGGGGTTCCAAGAGACCCAGTACTTC.